This TCR beta chain was obtained from a study of control samples from healthy donors and cancer patients. Method: immunoSEQ multiplex PCR; TCRdb's copy keeps in-frame clones and lacks some. The table records some 410,000 clones, 90% of them present only once. CDR3 length: 14 amino acids. Trimming stripped 5 bases from V and 3 bases from J, with 11 bases between. From germline, CDR1 is SGHTA and CDR2 FQGNSA. This clonotype originated in a man aged 40-49 years with head and neck cancer. This sequence joins TRBV7-2 and TRBJ1-3; no reliable D call. The sample comprised PBMCs. The CDR3 region has the DNA TGTGCCAGCAGCCCCCGGGCCGATGGAAACACCATATATTTT. It translates to CASSPRADGNTIYF.